This T cell receptor (beta chain) was captured in a study of blood T cell repertoires in COVID-19. Background on the study: Both acute and convalescent COVID-19 samples were obtained from the United States, Italy and Spain. Sources were T cells, B-cell-depleted T cells, or PBMCs; the material itself was cDNA or gDNA.

In the original processing: Reference gene primer amplification in the assay estimated nucleated cell counts. The repertoire was sequenced with immunoSEQ multiplex PCR; TCRdb's copy has only in-frame clones and lacks some. D and trimming come from the DNA, and the V and J calls and clone size come from that table. The sample carries over 130,000 clones, 84% recorded once. This CDR3 region has 16 residues. Losses at the gene ends were 3 bases for V and 2 bases for J; bases not matched to a gene: 6. Germline V gene sequence: CDR1 KGHDR, CDR2 SFDVKD. Self-reported history from a screening survey and questionnaire set each donor's cohort.

The chain is built from TRBV24-1 and TRBJ1-2; the match to TRBD1 covers 9 bases. The sample taken for sequencing was PBMCs or T cells enriched from blood (not recorded which). This receptor was obtained from a man aged 45-65 years in a cohort exposed to, infected with or recovered from COVID-19 (not recorded which). CDR3 protein: CATSDGPGQGNYGYTF. Here the CDR3 DNA reads TGTGCCACCAGTGATGGCCCTGGACAGGGGAACTATGGCTACACCTTC.